This T cell receptor (beta chain) appears in the sequencing data of a study of blood T cell repertoires in COVID-19. Across the whole study: The samples span acute and convalescent COVID-19 from the United States, Italy and Spain. In each case, the material was cDNA or gDNA derived from T cells, B-cell-depleted T cells, or PBMCs.

The germline V gene encodes CDR1 SGHTA and CDR2 FQGNSA. The CDR3 is 12 residues long. Trimming took 5 bases from V and 8 from J, leaving 12 bases between them. How the authors handled the data: Scientists estimated how many nucleated cells there were by amplifying reference gene primers. Here immunoSEQ multiplex PCR was the method, and the copy in TCRdb shows in-frame clones only, minus some. The V and J calls and clone size were taken over from that table, and D and trimming were inferred from the DNA. The data contain some 70,000 clones, roughly 82% of them singletons. By share, this clone counts as medium-sized.

The chain links TRBV7-2 to TRBJ1-2, with D unclear. The sequenced material came from peripheral blood. This TCR was sampled from a man aged 60 to 69 with acute or convalescent COVID-19. Here the CDR3 DNA reads TGTGCCAGCAGCGGTGCGTCTTGGGGCTACACCTTC. It specifies CASSGASWGYTF.